The 16 T cell receptor beta chains presented below share a single source sample, sequenced in a study of blood T cell repertoires in COVID-19. Libraries were prepared by immunoSEQ multiplex PCR; TCRdb keeps only in-frame clonotypes and omits some of them. The data hold 130,000 to 150,000 clones, with approximately 87% observed a single time. The sequenced sample was peripheral blood. These receptors all stem from a woman aged 45-65 years with active or convalescent COVID-19.

Only a few counts were recorded for this clone. The chain combines TRBV10-1 with TRBJ1-4; 7 bases line up with TRBD1. The V gene's germline CDR1 is WNHNN and CDR2 SYGVQD (reference sequence). V lost 4 bases, J lost 4 bases, and 3 bases stayed unmatched. The CDR3 loop spans 14 amino acids. CDR3 bases: TGCGCCAGCAGTGTAGGGGGCTTTAATGAAAAACTGTTTTTT. This sequence encodes CASSVGGFNEKLFF.

The chain links TRBV11-1 to TRBJ2-7, with TRBD1 matching 8 bases. The CDR3 is made up of 14 amino acids. Trimming cost V 5 bases and J 1 base; bases outside gene matches: 4. Looked up from germline, CDR1 is SGHAT and CDR2 is FQDESV (reference sequence). The CDR3 sequence is CASSATGGSYEQYF. CDR3 in DNA: TGTGCCAGCAGCGCTACAGGGGGTTCCTACGAGCAGTACTTC.

The chain carries TRBV5-1 and TRBJ2-5; 9 nucleotides match TRBD2. V shed 2 bases, J shed 4 bases, and the junction held 6 bases outside the gene matches. The CDR3 extends over 15 amino acids. The germline gives CDR1 SGHRS, CDR2 YFSETQ. DNA for the CDR3: TGCGCCAGCAGCTTTGGTAGCGGGGGTCTAGAGACCCAGTACTTC. It translates to CASSFGSGGLETQYF.

The chain recombines TRBV28 with TRBJ2-7, with 11 bases identical to TRBD2. The germline gives CDR1 MDHEN, CDR2 SYDVKM. CDR3 length: 15 amino acids. J lost 2 bases, V lost 5 bases, and 5 bases had no gene match. The CDR3 region is CASSPSTSGTYEQYF. The CDR3, as DNA: TGTGCCAGCAGTCCTTCGACTAGCGGGACCTACGAGCAGTACTTC.

This clone occurred once. The V and J genes are TRBV29-1 and TRBJ1-2; 7 positions agree with TRBD1. Trimming cost V 5 bases and J 5 bases; bases outside gene matches: 5. The CDR3 covers 12 residues. Germline values: CDR1 SQVTM, CDR2 ANQGSEA. CDR3 protein: CSVSGQRYGYTF. The CDR3, as DNA: TGCAGCGTTTCGGGACAGCGGTATGGCTACACCTTC.

The chain joins TRBV15 to TRBJ2-3; 9 bases line up with TRBD2. The CDR3 is 15 amino acids. J was trimmed by 5 bases and V by 0 bases; bases with no gene match: 3. Germline lookup yields CDR1 LNHNV and CDR2 YYDKDF (reference sequence). CDR3 residues: CATSREAGGGDTQYF. In DNA, the CDR3 is TGTGCCACCAGCAGAGAGGCGGGAGGGGGAGATACGCAGTATTTT. Complete variable domain (other parts from reference TRBV15 and TRBJ2-3): DAMVIQNPRYQVTQFGKPVTLSCSQTLNHNVMYWYQQKSSQAPKLLFHYYDKDFNNEADTPDNFQSRRPNTSFCFLDIRSPGLGDTAMYLCATSREAGGGDTQYFGPGTRLTVL.

The genes are TRBV11-2 and TRBJ2-1; a possible D gene is TRBD1 (5 bases). Germline loops: CDR1 SGHAT, CDR2 FQNNGV. The CDR3 runs 13 residues. V lost 7 bases and J 4 bases, leaving 11 bases between the germline ends. The CDR3 coding sequence is TGTGCCAGCAAAAAGACAGATTACAATGAGCAGTTCTTC. This codes for CASKKTDYNEQFF.

The chain couples TRBV24-1 to TRBJ2-1; maybe TRBD2 (8 bases). The CDR3 is 15 amino acids. Germline CDR1 KGHDR, CDR2 SFDVKD. The germline V and J ends were trimmed by 5 bases and 6 bases, with 16 bases remaining between them. The CDR3 loop is CATSVRGAGGNEQFF. In DNA, the CDR3 is TGTGCCACCAGTGTCAGGGGGGCGGGAGGCAATGAGCAGTTCTTC.

This clone turned up a few times. The chain employs TRBV5-4 and TRBJ1-2, with D possibly matching TRBD1 (5 bases). Germline-derived CDR1 and CDR2 are SGHNT and YYREEE (reference sequence). This CDR3 region has 13 residues. The V end lost 0 bases, the J end lost 8 bases, and 11 bases lay between the germline ends. Here the CDR3 DNA reads TGTGCCAGCAGCTTGGGGGGGACTCTGGGCTACACCTTC. This translates into CASSLGGTLGYTF.

This sequence joins TRBV6-6 and TRBJ2-3, with D hard to call. CDR3 size: 13 residues. Trimming took 2 bases from V and 6 from J, leaving 9 bases between them. Germline V gene sequence: CDR1 MNHNY, CDR2 SVGAGI (reference sequence). The CDR3 sequence: CASSYPVVDTQYF. The CDR3 DNA is TGTGCCAGCAGTTACCCGGTAGTGGATACGCAGTATTTT.

The V call is TRBV4-3, the J call TRBJ1-1; D gene uncertain. This CDR3 spans 15 amino acids. Trimming pared 0 bases from V and 7 bases from J, leaving 15 bases between. CDR1 and CDR2 (germline): LGHNA, YSLEER. DNA of the CDR3: TGCGCCAGCAGCCAAGATCGTACTGGTCCTCATGAAGCTTTCTTT. The encoded protein is CASSQDRTGPHEAFF.

The CDR3 bases are TGTGCCAGCAGCTTGGGGGGGCCCTACGAGCAGTACTTC. Translation: CASSLGGPYEQYF. The chain recombines TRBV5-4 with TRBJ2-7, with D perhaps TRBD1 (6 bases). The germline gives CDR1 SGHNT, CDR2 YYREEE (reference sequence). This CDR3 contains 13 residues. V was shortened by 0 bases and J by 2 bases, with 6 bases between the two germline ends.

This chain uses TRBV24-1 with TRBJ2-1; the match to TRBD2 covers 12 bases. Germline values: CDR1 KGHDR, CDR2 SFDVKD. V was pared by 5 bases and J by 0 bases, with 1 base of the junction left unmatched. The CDR3 sequence is 16 residues long. The CDR3 coding sequence is TGTGCCACCAGTGGGACTAGCGGGGACTCCTACAATGAGCAGTTCTTC. Translated: CATSGTSGDSYNEQFF.

V usage is TRBV6-5 and J usage is TRBJ2-3, with a possible D match to TRBD2 (6 bases). V was pared by 5 bases and J by 1 base, with 10 bases between. The length of the CDR3 is 14 residues. From germline, CDR1 is MNHEY and CDR2 SVGAGI. The CDR3 bases are TGTGCCAGCAGTAAGACTAGTGGCACAGATACGCAGTATTTT. Translating gives CASSKTSGTDTQYF.

This clone was counted a few times. Here the CDR3 reads CASSLQGARFDEQYF. CDR3 DNA: TGTGCCAGCAGTTTACAGGGGGCGCGATTCGACGAGCAGTACTTC. The chain employs TRBV11-2 and TRBJ2-7, with 9 bases that match TRBD1. V shed 6 bases and J 5 bases; nucleotides not matched to a gene: 11. The CDR3 is 15 residues long. Germline CDR1 reads SGHAT; CDR2 reads FQNNGV.

V is TRBV6-4 and J is TRBJ2-1; TRBD2 agrees at 14 bases. The CDR3 has 19 residues. Germline V gives CDR1 MRHNA, CDR2 SNTAGT. The junction had 16 bases not matched to a gene; V was cut back by 0 bases and J by 12 bases. The CDR3 nucleotides read TGTGCCAGCAGTGACTCGTGGACTAGCGGGAGGAGGGGGTTATTTGTGCAGTTCTTC. It encodes CASSDSWTSGRRGLFVQFF.